The 32 T cell receptor beta chains below were found in one sample sequenced in a study of control samples from healthy donors and cancer patients. Using immunoSEQ multiplex PCR, the repertoire was profiled, and TCRdb retains in-frame clones only, with some absent. The table shows approximately 140,000 clones, with more than 90% occurring only once. Sequencing was performed on blood. The receptors originated from a man aged 25-45 years in good health.

This clone was observed a few times. The V call is TRBV15, the J call TRBJ1-4, with D uncertain. The CDR3 spans 12 residues. The germline V and J ends were trimmed by 0 bases and 11 bases, with 7 bases remaining between them. The germline V gene encodes CDR1 LNHNV and CDR2 YYDKDF (reference sequence). As DNA, the CDR3 is TGTGCCACCAGCAGAGAGGGGAAGAAACTGTTTTTT. It yields the protein CATSREGKKLFF.

This sequence joins TRBV5-6 and TRBJ2-1; TRBD2 aligns across 9 bases. Germline lookup yields CDR1 SGHDT and CDR2 YYEEEE. The V gene end was trimmed by 4 bases and the J gene end by 4 bases; junction bases not matched to a gene: 6. CDR3 length equals 15 residues. The CDR3 DNA sequence: TGTGCCAGCAGCGCACCGGGACTAGCTTACAATGAGCAGTTCTTC. It is translated as CASSAPGLAYNEQFF.

This chain uses TRBV29-1 with TRBJ1-3; tentatively, D is TRBD1 (5 bases). Germline values: CDR1 SQVTM, CDR2 ANQGSEA. CDR3 size: 11 residues. Trimming removed 7 bases at V and 2 bases at J, with 6 bases between. CDR3 loop: CSADTGNTIYF. The CDR3 DNA reads as TGCAGCGCGGACACTGGAAACACCATATATTTT. Supplemented by reference TRBV29-1 and TRBJ1-3, the full variable domain reads SAVISQKPSRDICQRGTSLTIQCQVDSQVTMMFWYRQQPGQSLTLIATANQGSEATYESGFVIDKFPISRPNLTFSTLTVSNMSPEDSSIYLCSADTGNTIYFGEGSWLTVV.

V and J are TRBV15 and TRBJ1-1; tentative D call: TRBD1 (5 bases). There are 15 residues in the CDR3. Trimming cost V 1 base and J 4 bases, with 13 bases left between them. In germline, CDR1 is LNHNV, CDR2 YYDKDF (reference sequence). Here the CDR3 reads CATSRAPRQITEAFF. Written as DNA, the CDR3 is TGTGCCACCAGCAGAGCGCCTCGACAGATCACTGAAGCTTTCTTT.

The chain carries TRBV7-8 and TRBJ2-3; 8 bases fit TRBD1. V was pared by 4 bases and J by 3 bases, with 6 bases of the junction left unmatched. The CDR3 totals 15 residues. Germline CDR1 and CDR2: SGHVS and FQNEAQ. CDR3 in amino acids: CASSSGQGATDTQYF. The CDR3 region has the DNA TGTGCCAGCAGCTCCGGGCAGGGGGCGACAGATACGCAGTATTTT.

The CDR3 is CASRGVGPTSNSEQFF. The CDR3 DNA follows: TGTGCCAGCAGGGGGGTTGGGCCCACTAGCAACAGTGAGCAGTTCTTC. This chain connects TRBV11-2 to TRBJ2-1; D may be TRBD2 (6 bases). The CDR3 runs to 16 residues. Trimming took 6 bases from V and 9 from J, leaving 24 bases between them. The germline V gene encodes CDR1 SGHAT and CDR2 FQNNGV.

CDR3 loop: CAWGESLPEAFF. The CDR3 bases are TGTGCCTGGGGGGAGAGCCTCCCTGAAGCTTTCTTT. The chain combines TRBV30 with TRBJ1-1; D is ambiguous. The CDR3 runs 12 residues. Germline CDR1 and CDR2: GTSNPN and SVGIG (reference sequence). Trimming took off 5 bases at V and 6 bases at J, with 13 bases between the two ends.

This rearrangement joins TRBV28 to TRBJ2-1, with D hard to call. V gave up 5 bases and J gave up 4 bases, with 30 bases separating them. CDR3 length equals 20 residues. Germline loops: CDR1 MDHEN, CDR2 SYDVKM. CDR3 bases: TGTGCCAGCAGTAGCCTTTGGGGTCTGTCCAGCGACAAACCTTACAATGAGCAGTTCTTC. This codes for CASSSLWGLSSDKPYNEQFF.

The gene calls are TRBV11-2 and TRBJ2-7; D is uncertain. CDR3 size: 15 residues. Germline V lookup: CDR1 SGHAT, CDR2 FQNNGV. With 7 bases removed from V and 3 bases from J, the gap between germline ends came to 19 bases. CDR3 amino acids: CASTPETQPYYEQYF. The CDR3 region has the DNA TGTGCCAGCACCCCAGAAACACAACCTTACTACGAGCAGTACTTC.

This sequence joins TRBV28 and TRBJ1-4; a possible D gene is TRBD1 (5 bases). The CDR3 is made up of 12 amino acids. V was clipped by 4 bases and J by 5 bases, with 5 bases between them. Germline lookup yields CDR1 MDHEN and CDR2 SYDVKM. For the CDR3, the DNA is TGTGCCAGCAGTTGGGGGAATGAAAAACTGTTTTTT. It yields the protein CASSWGNEKLFF. Combining the CDR3 with reference TRBV28 and TRBJ1-4 gives the whole variable domain DVKVTQSSRYLVKRTGEKVFLECVQDMDHENMFWYRQDPGLGLRLIYFSYDVKMKEKGDIPEGYSVSREKKERFSLILESASTNQTSMYLCASSWGNEKLFFGSGTQLSVL.

The chain is built from TRBV10-3 and TRBJ1-1; D ambiguous. Germline V lookup: CDR1 ENHRY, CDR2 SYGVKD. V was trimmed by 10 bases and J by 2 bases, leaving 14 bases between them. There are 13 residues in the CDR3. The CDR3, as DNA: TGTGCCACCCGGCCGACATTAAACACTGAAGCTTTCTTT. It translates to CATRPTLNTEAFF.

This rearrangement joins TRBV27 to TRBJ2-2; no clear D. V was clipped by 7 bases and J by 0 bases, with 12 bases between them. This CDR3 has 15 residues. CDR1 MNHEY and CDR2 SMNVEV come from the germline V gene (reference sequence). The CDR3 DNA reads TGTGCCAGCACCGCCCGGGTTTCGAACACCGGGGAGCTGTTTTTT. It yields the protein CASTARVSNTGELFF.

In this sample, this clone turned up once. The chain couples TRBV6-6 to TRBJ1-1; 9 bases align to TRBD1. The CDR3 consists of 13 residues. Unmatched junction bases numbered 2, after V lost 6 bases and J lost 3 bases. Germline V CDR1 and CDR2: MNHNY, SVGAGI (reference sequence). Written as DNA, the CDR3 is TGTGCCAGCAGCCGACAGGGGGACACTGAAGCTTTCTTT. It translates to CASSRQGDTEAFF.

The gene calls are TRBV7-9 and TRBJ1-5; the D gene is possibly TRBD1 (5 bases). The germline V gene has CDR1 SEHNR and CDR2 FQNEAQ (reference sequence). V was shortened by 6 bases and J by 0 bases, with 12 bases between the two germline ends. CDR3 length: 15 residues. Here the CDR3 reads CASSFRGYSNQPQHF. CDR3 sequence (DNA): TGTGCCAGCAGTTTTAGGGGTTATAGCAATCAGCCCCAGCATTTT.

This clone was detected once. The rearrangement joins TRBV7-9 to TRBJ2-7; weak D call: TRBD1 (5 bases). The V gene lost 7 bases and the J gene lost 2 bases, with 15 bases spanning the gap. The germline V gene encodes CDR1 SEHNR and CDR2 FQNEAQ (reference sequence). The CDR3 has 14 residues. CDR3 sequence reads: CASTLQETPYEQYF. In DNA, the CDR3 is TGTGCCAGCACATTACAGGAGACCCCCTACGAGCAGTACTTC.

The chain uses TRBV3-1 (or the pseudogene TRBV3-2) and TRBJ2-3; 12 bases map to TRBD2. The CDR3 has 20 residues. V gave up 3 bases and J gave up 6 bases; unmatched junction bases: 19. In germline, CDR1 is LGHDT, CDR2 YNNKEL (reference sequence). The CDR3 loop is CASSQAGRSLAGGPSDTQYF. CDR3 DNA: TGTGCCAGCAGCCAGGCGGGACGGTCACTAGCGGGAGGTCCCTCGGATACGCAGTATTTT.

The chain recombines TRBV27 with TRBJ1-2; no clear D gene. The CDR3 covers 12 residues. The germline CDR1 and CDR2 sequences are MNHEY and SMNVEV (reference sequence). Trimming removed 2 bases from V and 8 bases from J, with 9 bases in between. CDR3 bases: TGTGCCAGCAGTTTAGAGGGAAGGGGCTACACCTTC. Amino acid sequence: CASSLEGRGYTF.

V and J are TRBV6-1 and TRBJ2-3; D gene ambiguous. Trimming cost V 1 base and J 3 bases, with 14 bases left between them. There are 16 residues in the CDR3. The germline V gene encodes CDR1 MNHNS and CDR2 SASEGT. The CDR3: CASSEVLAAPTDTQYF. The CDR3 nucleotides read TGTGCCAGCAGTGAAGTGTTGGCGGCCCCTACAGATACGCAGTATTTT.

V usage is TRBV7-2 and J usage is TRBJ2-7; 9 positions match TRBD1. Unmatched junction bases numbered 8, after V lost 5 bases and J lost 6 bases. The V gene's germline CDR1 is SGHTA and CDR2 FQGNSA. This CDR3 is built from 14 residues. The CDR3 DNA is TGTGCCAGCAGCCGGACAGGGGATAAGGGCGAGCAGTACTTC. Protein sequence: CASSRTGDKGEQYF.

The rearrangement links TRBV28 to TRBJ2-7, with D hard to call. The CDR3 runs 14 residues. Germline V CDR1 and CDR2: MDHEN, SYDVKM. V was trimmed by 4 bases and J by 3 bases, leaving 13 bases between them. CDR3 sequence: CASSSPLNIYEQYF. CDR3 bases: TGTGCCAGCAGTTCACCTTTAAATATCTACGAGCAGTACTTC. The whole variable domain, remainder taken from reference TRBV28 and TRBJ2-7, is DVKVTQSSRYLVKRTGEKVFLECVQDMDHENMFWYRQDPGLGLRLIYFSYDVKMKEKGDIPEGYSVSREKKERFSLILESASTNQTSMYLCASSSPLNIYEQYFGPGTRLTVT.

On this clone: Different DNA sequences within this sample yield the same CDR3. This chain uses TRBV28 with TRBJ1-2; D is unclear. The V gene lost 8 bases and the J gene lost 3 bases, with 7 bases spanning the gap. The CDR3 sequence is 11 residues long. Per the germline V gene, CDR1 is MDHEN and CDR2 is SYDVKM. The CDR3 nucleotides read TGTGCCAGCCACGTCGACTATGGCTACACCTTC. As protein: CASHVDYGYTF.

This chain links TRBV6-2 or TRBV6-3 with TRBJ1-1; no firm D call. V gave up 4 bases and J gave up 4 bases, with 13 bases separating them. Germline V gene lookup returns CDR1 MNHEY and CDR2 SVGEGT. This CDR3 region has 14 residues. The CDR3 DNA sequence: TGTGCCAGCAGTTCCCCGGATAGGGCCACTGAAGCTTTCTTT. It specifies CASSSPDRATEAFF.

DNA of the CDR3: TGTGCCAGCAGCTCCAACCGGGAGGGGAGAGACATTCAGTACTTC. Translating gives CASSSNREGRDIQYF. The chain joins TRBV11-3 to TRBJ2-4, with 8 bases that match TRBD2. V gave up 4 bases and J gave up 8 bases; unmatched junction bases: 10. Germline V gives CDR1 SGHNT, CDR2 YENEEA. The CDR3 has 15 amino acids.

This clone was seen only once. This chain uses TRBV4-2 with TRBJ2-2, with 7 bases fitting TRBD2. The CDR3 is made up of 19 amino acids. Germline-derived CDR1 and CDR2 are LGHNA and YNFKEQ. V lost 0 bases, J lost 4 bases, and 14 bases stayed unmatched. The CDR3 loop reads CASSQEGAGLGVGTGELFF. The CDR3 coding sequence is TGTGCCAGCAGCCAAGAGGGTGCTGGACTAGGGGTCGGCACCGGGGAGCTGTTTTTT.

V and J are TRBV5-5 and TRBJ2-3; D gene ambiguous. The CDR3 is made up of 13 amino acids. V lost 1 base and J lost 5, with 8 bases in between. The germline CDR1 and CDR2 sequences are SGHKS and YYEKEE (reference sequence). Here the CDR3 DNA reads TGTGCCAGCAGCTTGTCGGGCGGAGATACGCAGTATTTT. Its protein product is CASSLSGGDTQYF.

V usage is TRBV5-1 and J usage is TRBJ1-4; TRBD1 matches 9 bases. Germline CDR1 SGHRS, CDR2 YFSETQ. The CDR3 spans 15 residues. V gave up 4 bases and J gave up 4 bases; unmatched junction bases: 5. The CDR3, as DNA: TGCGCCAGCAGCGGTGGACAGGGGTATAATGAAAAACTGTTTTTT. Amino acids: CASSGGQGYNEKLFF.

The chain couples TRBV7-8 to TRBJ2-1; 9 nucleotides agree with TRBD2. The CDR3 totals 15 residues. Germline V gene lookup returns CDR1 SGHVS and CDR2 FQNEAQ. V gave up 4 bases and J gave up 9 bases; unmatched junction bases: 10. For the CDR3, the DNA is TGTGCCAGCAGCTCCGGCGGGAGGGGAGGGGGTGAGCAGTTCTTC. It specifies CASSSGGRGGGEQFF. The full variable domain, completed using reference TRBV7-8 and TRBJ2-1, is GAGVSQSPRYKVAKRGQDVALRCDPISGHVSLFWYQQALGQGPEFLTYFQNEAQLDKSGLPSDRFFAERPEGSVSTLKIQRTQQEDSAVYLCASSSGGRGGGEQFFGPGTRLTVL.

V is TRBV6-5 and J is TRBJ2-7; TRBD1 aligns across 9 bases. CDR1 and CDR2 from the germline V gene are MNHEY and SVGAGI. Losses at the gene ends were 7 bases for V and 6 bases for J; bases not matched to a gene: 7. The CDR3 loop spans 13 amino acids. CDR3 coding DNA: TGTGCCAGCAAACGGGACAGGGATCGCGAGCAGTACTTC. Its translation is CASKRDRDREQYF.

V usage is TRBV7-9 and J usage is TRBJ2-5, with D perhaps TRBD2 (5 bases). Germline CDR1 and CDR2: SEHNR and FQNEAQ (reference sequence). V lost 1 base, J lost 2 bases, and 11 bases lay in between. The CDR3 spans 15 residues. CDR3 in DNA: TGTGCCAGCAGCTTAGGGACTGCATTTCAAGAGACCCAGTACTTC. This codes for CASSLGTAFQETQYF.

This clone was recorded only once. The rearrangement links TRBV28 to TRBJ1-5, with D uncertain. Germline loops: CDR1 MDHEN, CDR2 SYDVKM. The CDR3 spans 13 residues. V lost 6 bases and J 0 bases, leaving 6 bases between the germline ends. CDR3 residues: CASSGYSNQPQHF. CDR3 nucleotide sequence: TGTGCCAGCAGCGGATATAGCAATCAGCCCCAGCATTTT.

This clone has only a few counts. The rearrangement uses TRBV9 and TRBJ2-3; a possible D gene is TRBD2 (5 bases). Trimming cost V 3 bases and J 0 bases, with 5 bases left between them. The CDR3 consists of 13 residues. CDR1 and CDR2 from the germline V gene are SGDLS and YYNGEE. The CDR3 bases are TGTGCCAGCAGCGCTAGCAGCACAGATACGCAGTATTTT. Protein sequence: CASSASSTDTQYF.

The chain carries TRBV14 and TRBJ2-3; 7 bases fit TRBD2. The CDR3 loop spans 15 amino acids. CDR1 and CDR2 (germline): SGHDN, FVKESK. V shed 2 bases and J 2 bases; nucleotides not matched to a gene: 4. The CDR3 nucleotides read TGTGCCAGCAGCCAACTAGCGGCTTACACAGATACGCAGTATTTT. Amino acids: CASSQLAAYTDTQYF.